Listed here is a single TCR beta chain. The antigen remains unidentified. These data originate in a study of CD8+CD57+ T cells in acquired aplastic anemia. CD8+CD57+ cell expansion had been shown by flow cytometry in patients chosen for sequencing. Patients had not yet gotten any therapy when their blood was taken for sampling. Study results and caveats: Sharing between patients and controls was observed for around 30 CD8+ CDR3 sequences. The CD8+ Simpson's diversity of patients and controls was not significantly different.

CDR3 and TCR beta VDJ profiling relied on genomic DNA as the template. TCRdb fed the reads into MiXCR, producing one record per CDR3 protein. The table shows 200,000 to 250,000 distinct CDR3 sequences, with 65% occurring only once. Germline CDR1 is MGHDK and CDR2 is SYGVNS. The V end was cut by 3 bases, the J end by 8 bases, with 10 bases between. The CDR3 spans 12 residues. The clonotype originates from a human donor with aplastic anemia. Material for sequencing was sorted CD4+, CD8+, or CD8+CD57+ T cells (not recorded which) from PBMCs. The chain combines TRBV25-1 with TRBJ1-2; D may be TRBD1 (6 bases). This CDR3 is CASSDPGAGYTF. The CDR3 bases are TGTGCCAGCAGTGACCCAGGGGCCGGCTACACCTTC.